The 18 T cell receptor beta chains in this list originate from one sample, sequenced in a study of Ad26.COV2.S vaccination and SARS-CoV-2 variants. The data were produced by immunoSEQ multiplex PCR, yet TCRdb's version contains in-frame clones alone and is incomplete. The sample comprises 400,000 to 450,000 clones, 92% of which are singletons, and less than 2% rests with the top ten. Described treatment: approximately 18 received Ad26.COV2.S at low or high dose, single or two shots; 5 received placebo; per-sample allocation not given. Vaccine and placebo recipients were sampled on day 63 after the first injection. The specimen was peripheral blood, collected in a trial of Ad26.COV2.S vaccine versus placebo. The origin of the receptors is a person aged 18 to 65 who received the Ad26.COV2.S COVID-19 vaccine or a placebo.

V gene TRBV19 combines with J gene TRBJ1-2, with D uncertain. Trimming left V 2 bases short and J 4 bases short, with 8 bases between. CDR3 length: 13 residues. The germline gives CDR1 LNHDA, CDR2 SQIVND (reference sequence). The CDR3 region has the DNA TGTGCCAGTAGTATAAGGAGCTTCTATGGCTACACCTTC. Translating gives CASSIRSFYGYTF.

CDR3 nucleotide sequence: TGCGCCAGCAGCCAAGACAGGGGATTCTATGGCTACACCTTC. As protein: CASSQDRGFYGYTF. The chain links TRBV4-3 to TRBJ1-2, with a tentative D call TRBD1 (6 bases). Trimming removed 0 bases from V and 4 bases from J, with 9 bases in between. Germline lookup yields CDR1 LGHNA and CDR2 YSLEER. The CDR3 consists of 14 residues.

This chain links TRBV6-5 with TRBJ2-5, with 7 bases that match TRBD1. Looked up from germline, CDR1 is MNHEY and CDR2 is SVGAGI. CDR3 size: 16 residues. V lost 2 bases and J lost 1; bases outside the gene matches: 7. In DNA, the CDR3 is TGTGCCAGCAGTTACCGGGGTAGGGGGCCCCAAGAGACCCAGTACTTC. Amino acid sequence: CASSYRGRGPQETQYF.

The V and J genes are TRBV7-2 and TRBJ1-6; a possible D gene is TRBD1 (5 bases). V was pared by 5 bases and J by 0 bases, with 20 bases between. This CDR3 region has 19 residues. Germline assignment: CDR1 SGHTA and CDR2 FQGNSA. CDR3 residues: CASSPKGTGTSSYNSPLHF. The DNA for the CDR3 is TGTGCCAGCAGCCCCAAAGGGACGGGTACGAGCTCCTATAATTCACCCCTCCACTTT.

This clone was observed a single time. V and J are TRBV7-9 and TRBJ2-1; possible D gene TRBD1, 6 bases. The germline gives CDR1 SEHNR, CDR2 FQNEAQ (reference sequence). The V end was cut by 0 bases, the J end by 4 bases, with 16 bases between. This CDR3 has 17 amino acids. CDR3 residues: CASSLAGATPMYNEQFF. Here the CDR3 DNA reads TGTGCCAGCAGCTTAGCGGGGGCGACACCGATGTACAATGAGCAGTTCTTC.

The chain is built from TRBV5-4 and TRBJ2-7; D may be TRBD2 (6 bases). This CDR3 is 14 amino acids long. The V gene lost 2 bases and the J gene lost 2 bases, with 11 bases spanning the gap. Germline CDR1 reads SGHNT; CDR2 reads YYREEE (reference sequence). Here the CDR3 reads CASSLSGLTYEQYF. The CDR3 DNA sequence: TGTGCCAGCAGCTTAAGCGGGCTTACCTACGAGCAGTACTTC. The full variable domain, in which reference TRBV5-4 and TRBJ2-7 provide the parts outside the CDR3, is ETGVTQSPTHLIKTRGQQVTLRCSSQSGHNTVSWYQQALGQGPQFIFQYYREEENGRGNFPPRFSGLQFPNYSSELNVNALELDDSALYLCASSLSGLTYEQYFGPGTRLTVT.

The chain is built from TRBV10-3 and TRBJ2-5; 9 bases match TRBD2. This CDR3 is built from 16 residues. J gave up 5 bases and V 0 bases, and 7 bases lay outside the gene matches. Germline-derived CDR1 and CDR2 are ENHRY and SYGVKD. CDR3 loop: CAISESEAGGWETQYF. Here the CDR3 DNA reads TGTGCCATCAGTGAGTCAGAAGCGGGGGGATGGGAGACCCAGTACTTC.

V and J are TRBV7-2 and TRBJ2-1, with 11 bases aligning to TRBD2. The CDR3 totals 18 residues. The J segment lost 6 bases and the V segment lost 3 bases, leaving 13 bases of the junction unmatched. Germline CDR1 SGHTA, CDR2 FQGNSA. CDR3: CASSFLPLLAGVSNEQFF. The CDR3, as DNA: TGTGCCAGCAGCTTCCTTCCCCTACTAGCGGGGGTTTCCAATGAGCAGTTCTTC.

The rearrangement uses TRBV7-9 and TRBJ2-7; 7 bases line up with TRBD1. Germline CDR1 reads SEHNR; CDR2 reads FQNEAQ (reference sequence). V lost 1 base and J lost 5; bases outside the gene matches: 2. The CDR3 runs 13 residues. Written as DNA, the CDR3 is TGTGCCAGCAGCTTAGAACAGGGGAACGAGCAGTACTTC. Translating gives CASSLEQGNEQYF.

V gene TRBV11-2 combines with J gene TRBJ2-7, with unresolved D. Trimming stripped 1 base from V and 1 base from J, with 11 bases between. CDR1 is SGHAT, CDR2 FQNNGV, per germline. This CDR3 region has 15 residues. DNA for the CDR3: TGTGCCAGCAGCTTAGGTCCTACTCCTTCCTACGAGCAGTACTTC. Translation: CASSLGPTPSYEQYF.

This clone was seen a single time. The chain carries TRBV6-2 or TRBV6-3 and TRBJ1-5; D gene ambiguous. Trimming cost V 4 bases and J 6 bases, with 7 bases left between them. The germline V gene has CDR1 MNHEY and CDR2 SVGEGT. The CDR3 is made up of 12 amino acids. The CDR3 DNA follows: TGTGCCAGCAGTTTTGGGGTTCAGCCCCAGCATTTT. Residues: CASSFGVQPQHF.

V usage is TRBV14 and J usage is TRBJ2-3; 7 bases map to TRBD1. Germline V CDR1 and CDR2: SGHDN, FVKESK. The ends lost 4 bases at V and 1 base at J; junction bases unmatched: 2. The CDR3 runs to 14 residues. In nucleotides, the CDR3 is TGTGCCAGCAGCCTTCAGGGGGGCACAGATACGCAGTATTTT. Translation: CASSLQGGTDTQYF.

Details on this clone: Other nucleotide sequences in the sample specify the same CDR3. J is TRBJ1-2 and V is TRBV28; D might be TRBD1 (5 bases). Trimming took off 1 base at V and 1 base at J, with 7 bases between the two ends. Germline V gene sequence: CDR1 MDHEN, CDR2 SYDVKM. There are 14 residues in the CDR3. The CDR3 loop is CASSLLGVNYGYTF. The CDR3 bases are TGTGCCAGCAGTTTATTGGGGGTTAACTATGGCTACACCTTC.

The V gene is TRBV18, the J gene TRBJ2-2, with a weak D call TRBD1 (6 bases). This CDR3 spans 15 amino acids. CDR1 and CDR2 from the germline V gene are KGHSH and LQKENI. V lost 6 bases and J 1 base, leaving 12 bases between the germline ends. The CDR3 coding sequence is TGTGCCAGCTCGCCTACGGGACAGAACACCGGGGAGCTGTTTTTT. This codes for CASSPTGQNTGELFF.

This clone was seen only once. The rearrangement uses TRBV27 and TRBJ2-7; TRBD1 matches 9 bases. V lost 6 bases, J lost 3 bases, and 3 bases stayed unmatched. The CDR3 length is 13 residues. Germline loops: CDR1 MNHEY, CDR2 SMNVEV (reference sequence). The CDR3: CASSWTGDYEQYF. The CDR3 bases are TGTGCCAGCAGCTGGACAGGGGACTACGAGCAGTACTTC.

The chain employs TRBV5-1 and TRBJ2-5, with a possible D match to TRBD2 (5 bases). The germline gives CDR1 SGHRS, CDR2 YFSETQ. V lost 0 bases to trimming and J lost 0 bases, with 12 bases between them. The CDR3 length is 16 residues. Here the CDR3 DNA reads TGCGCCAGCAGCTTGGCCGCTACACTAGACCAAGAGACCCAGTACTTC. Translating it yields CASSLAATLDQETQYF. The complete variable domain, with remaining parts taken from reference TRBV5-1 and TRBJ2-5, reads KAGVTQTPRYLIKTRGQQVTLSCSPISGHRSVSWYQQTPGQGLQFLFEYFSETQRNKGNFPGRFSGRQFSNSRSEMNVSTLELGDSALYLCASSLAATLDQETQYFGPGTRLLVL.

The chain recombines TRBV7-6 with TRBJ2-5; D may be TRBD1 or TRBD2 (6 bases each). V lost 1 base, J lost 4 bases, and 19 bases lay in between. CDR1 is SGHVS and CDR2 is FNYEAQ in the germline V gene. This CDR3 comprises 17 residues. This CDR3 is CASSLEGTGLGLETQYF. CDR3 DNA: TGTGCCAGCAGCTTAGAGGGAACAGGGTTGGGACTAGAGACCCAGTACTTC.

This rearrangement joins TRBV7-2 to TRBJ1-3; D is uncertain. The V gene lost 1 base and the J gene lost 0 bases, with 7 bases spanning the gap. The CDR3 loop spans 15 amino acids. The germline V gene encodes CDR1 SGHTA and CDR2 FQGNSA. The CDR3 nucleotides are TGTGCCAGCAGCTTAGGTCCGGACTCTGGAAACACCATATATTTT. Translated, it gives CASSLGPDSGNTIYF. The variable domain in full, with the rest retrieved from reference TRBV7-2 and TRBJ1-3, is GAGVSQSPSNKVTEKGKDVELRCDPISGHTALYWYRQSLGQGLEFLIYFQGNSAPDKSGLPSDRFSAERTGGSVSTLTIQRTQQEDSAVYLCASSLGPDSGNTIYFGEGSWLTVV.